This T cell receptor (beta chain) appears in the sequencing data of a study of T cell clones after liver transplantation. Whole-study context: Apart from a few HCV-positive recipients, transplants were for non-autoimmune, non-viral reasons. Patients counted as tolerant after at least one year off all immunosuppression, enzymes not exceeding twice normal. Study results and caveats: These preliminary findings come from unstandardized post-transplant sampling times.

The assay was immunoSEQ multiplex PCR, and TCRdb's table has in-frame clones only and misses some. The table has 75,000 to 95,000 clones, 80% to 90% seen once. The CDR3 extends over 17 amino acids. CDR1 is LGHNA, CDR2 YSLEER, per germline. With 3 bases removed from V and 1 base from J, the gap between germline ends came to 18 bases. Concerning this clone itself: The antigen remains undetermined.

The specimen comprised CD4+ T cells from blood, sampled about 50 months after liver transplant. The rearrangement uses TRBV4-3 and TRBJ2-5, with a weak D call TRBD1 (5 bases). The source is a human patient who received a liver transplant. Some of the T cells may derive from the graft donor. CDR3 coding DNA: TGCGCCAGCAGCCACTCGTGGACCGACAGTCTCCAAGAGACCCAGTACTTC. Translated: CASSHSWTDSLQETQYF.